These 29 T cell receptor beta chains share one sample of origin, sequenced in a study of regulatory T cells in long-lasting Graves disease (dated by TCRdb to about 2021). The sample's time point label is to be understood as: newly diagnosed GD, antithyroid drugs for less than 3 months. For both TCR sequencing and RNA sequencing, RNA was extracted from PBMCs using TRIzol. Library prep was done by multiplex PCR. Reads for this sample came from an Illumina HiSeq 4000. CDR3 regions were amplified by Arm-PCR with iRepertoire HTBI primers to construct TCR beta libraries. TCRdb reprocessed the public reads (quality trimming at Q25 with fastp, clone calling with MiXCR) and kept in-frame beta chains. Rows are unified per CDR3 protein, each entry keeping the most common DNA and genes. This sample holds some 500,000 distinct CDR3 sequences; about 15% were observed only once. The top ten clones comprise roughly 25% of the sample.

The same sample was also studied in work on T cells in Graves' hyperthyroidism and ophthalmopathy.

The starting material was peripheral blood mononuclear cells (PBMCs), obtained at new diagnosis, from a patient treated with antithyroid drugs. The receptor set was obtained from a woman aged 40-60 years with Graves disease. Donor details come from another sample of the same person, matched by shared clones.

The chain joins TRBV28 to TRBJ2-3; D possibly corresponds to TRBD1 (6 bases). Germline lookup yields CDR1 MDHEN and CDR2 SYDVKM. The length of the CDR3 is 15 residues. Trimming cost V 6 bases and J 5 bases, with 18 bases left between them. CDR3 sequence reads: CASRSGTPRGDTQYF. The CDR3 DNA follows: TGTGCCAGCAGGTCCGGGACCCCCAGGGGAGATACGCAGTATTTT. The whole variable domain, filled in from reference TRBV28 and TRBJ2-3, reads DVKVTQSSRYLVKRTGEKVFLECVQDMDHENMFWYRQDPGLGLRLIYFSYDVKMKEKGDIPEGYSVSREKKERFSLILESASTNQTSMYLCASRSGTPRGDTQYFGPGTRLTVL.

Only a few counts were recorded for this clonotype. The CDR3 nucleotides read TGTGCCATCAAAGCCGGGACAGGGGGTGGCGGCTACACCTTC. Translation gives CAIKAGTGGGGYTF. This chain joins TRBV10-3 and TRBJ1-2, with 11 bases matching TRBD1. The CDR3 is made up of 14 amino acids. V shed 7 bases, J shed 8 bases, and the junction held 9 bases outside the gene matches. Germline assignment: CDR1 ENHRY and CDR2 SYGVKD.

This clonotype has a count of ten or more. The chain carries TRBV7-3 and TRBJ2-2; D is ambiguous. The germline V and J ends were trimmed by 7 bases and 4 bases, with 4 bases remaining between them. Germline values: CDR1 SGHTA, CDR2 FQGTGA. This CDR3 region has 11 residues. The CDR3 bases are TGTGCCAGCAAAGGCACCGGGGAGCTGTTTTTT. Residues: CASKGTGELFF.

This clonotype was seen only a few times. Here the CDR3 DNA reads TGTGCCAGCAGCTTGGGGTCAGGGCGGGTTGACACTGAAGCTTTCTTT. Translated, it gives CASSLGSGRVDTEAFF. V and J are TRBV5-4 and TRBJ1-1; possibly TRBD1 for D (5 bases). Germline CDR1 reads SGHNT; CDR2 reads YYREEE (reference sequence). V was clipped by 0 bases and J by 3 bases, with 15 bases between them. This CDR3 region has 16 residues.

This clonotype was counted ten times or more. The chain carries TRBV7-6 and TRBJ2-2; TRBD1 matches 7 bases. V gave up 6 bases and J gave up 1 base; unmatched junction bases: 8. CDR1 and CDR2 (germline): SGHVS, FNYEAQ. CDR3 length: 16 residues. Written as DNA, the CDR3 is TGTGCCAGCAGTATTAAACAGGGGCGGAACACCGGGGAGCTGTTTTTT. Amino acid sequence: CASSIKQGRNTGELFF.

This clonotype occurred many times. The CDR3 protein is CASSPSGGAGNEQFF. DNA for the CDR3: TGTGCCAGCAGCCCGAGCGGGGGGGCCGGCAATGAGCAGTTCTTC. V usage is TRBV7-3 and J usage is TRBJ2-1; 10 bases are a match to TRBD2. The germline V gene has CDR1 SGHTA and CDR2 FQGTGA. This CDR3 region has 15 residues. The V segment lost 5 bases and the J segment 6 bases; nucleotides outside the gene matches: 7.

This clonotype was detected many times. J is TRBJ2-1 and V is TRBV12-3 or TRBV12-4, with unresolved D. V lost 3 bases, J lost 0 bases, and 9 bases lay in between. The CDR3 sequence is 15 residues long. CDR3 sequence (DNA): TGTGCCAGCAGTTTCCCGGGTTTCTCCTACAATGAGCAGTTCTTC. It translates to CASSFPGFSYNEQFF.

This clonotype was seen a few times. This chain links TRBV19 with TRBJ1-1; 10 nucleotides line up with TRBD1. The length of the CDR3 is 13 residues. CDR1 and CDR2 (germline): LNHDA, SQIVND (reference sequence). With V trimmed by 6 bases and J by 8 bases, 6 bases remained unmatched. CDR3 sequence: CASRRDRGMEAFF. In DNA form, the CDR3 reads TGTGCCAGTAGACGGGACAGGGGCATGGAAGCTTTCTTT.

This clonotype came up a few times. The chain recombines TRBV18 with TRBJ1-5, with D tentatively TRBD1 (6 bases). CDR3 size: 15 residues. Looked up from germline, CDR1 is KGHSH and CDR2 is LQKENI. Between the trimmed V and J ends, which lost 5 bases and 7 bases, there was a span of 18 bases. DNA for the CDR3: TGTGCCAGCTCAACCCAGGAGGGGGTAGGGCAGCCCCAGCATTTT. Translation: CASSTQEGVGQPQHF.

The chain is built from TRBV7-8 and TRBJ2-7, with TRBD2 matching over 14 bases. The trim removed 4 bases at V and 7 bases at J, leaving 6 bases unmatched. CDR1 and CDR2 from the germline V gene are SGHVS and FQNEAQ. The CDR3 length is 15 residues. Here the CDR3 reads CASSSGLAGEGEQYF. As DNA, the CDR3 is TGTGCCAGCAGCTCGGGACTAGCGGGAGAAGGAGAGCAGTACTTC. The full variable domain, in which reference TRBV7-8 and TRBJ2-7 provide the parts outside the CDR3, is GAGVSQSPRYKVAKRGQDVALRCDPISGHVSLFWYQQALGQGPEFLTYFQNEAQLDKSGLPSDRFFAERPEGSVSTLKIQRTQQEDSAVYLCASSSGLAGEGEQYFGPGTRLTVT.

The J gene is TRBJ1-5, the V gene TRBV5-1; the D is unclear. Germline assignment: CDR1 SGHRS and CDR2 YFSETQ. This CDR3 spans 14 amino acids. V was clipped by 0 bases and J by 2 bases, with 6 bases between them. The CDR3 region has the DNA TGCGCCAGCAGCTTGGACAACCGCAATCAGCCCCAGCATTTT. Its protein product is CASSLDNRNQPQHF.

This clonotype was recorded a few times. The chain carries TRBV20-1 and TRBJ2-7; no firm D call. Germline-derived CDR1 and CDR2 are DFQATT and SNEGSKA (reference sequence). The CDR3 covers 11 residues. V was shortened by 6 bases and J by 6 bases, with 12 bases between the two germline ends. The CDR3 loop reads CSAQRLREQYF. The CDR3 DNA reads TGCAGTGCCCAACGGTTGCGCGAGCAGTACTTC.

This clonotype was counted ten times or more. V and J are TRBV12-3 or TRBV12-4 and TRBJ1-1, with TRBD1 as a possible D gene (6 bases). This CDR3 spans 14 amino acids. V was clipped by 4 bases and J by 0 bases, with 9 bases between them. The CDR3 DNA reads as TGTGCCAGCAGTTGGCGGGACATGAACACTGAAGCTTTCTTT. Its translation: CASSWRDMNTEAFF.

This clonotype was seen many times. This chain connects TRBV7-2 to TRBJ2-5; D unresolved. The germline V gene has CDR1 SGHTA and CDR2 FQGNSA. CDR3 size: 13 residues. Trimming removed 1 base from V and 7 bases from J, with 10 bases in between. CDR3 sequence reads: CASSLGVTGTQYF. CDR3 bases: TGTGCCAGCAGCTTAGGAGTAACCGGGACCCAGTACTTC. The full variable domain, with the rest looked up from reference TRBV7-2 and TRBJ2-5, is GAGVSQSPSNKVTEKGKDVELRCDPISGHTALYWYRQSLGQGLEFLIYFQGNSAPDKSGLPSDRFSAERTGGSVSTLTIQRTQQEDSAVYLCASSLGVTGTQYFGPGTRLLVL.

In its sample, this clonotype was seen many times. The chain employs TRBV7-9 and TRBJ2-3; TRBD1 matches at 10 bases. The CDR3 covers 15 residues. Trimming took 5 bases from V and 4 from J; bases not matched to a gene: 6. Looked up from germline, CDR1 is SEHNR and CDR2 is FQNEAQ (reference sequence). This CDR3 is CASSPGDRGPDTQYF. CDR3 in DNA: TGTGCCAGCAGCCCTGGGGACAGGGGTCCAGATACGCAGTATTTT.

In its sample, this clonotype was seen many times. The chain uses TRBV12-3 or TRBV12-4 and TRBJ1-5; 8 bases line up with TRBD1. This CDR3 has 15 residues. The V and J ends lost 1 base and 6 bases, in that order; junction bases with no gene match: 5. This chain's CDR3 is CASSLGTGNGQPQHF. The CDR3 bases are TGTGCCAGCAGTTTAGGGACAGGGAACGGTCAGCCCCAGCATTTT.

In regard to this clonotype: Since the CDR3 does not end with the conserved phenylalanine or tryptophan, this likely comes from a read error. This rearrangement joins TRBV12-3 or TRBV12-4 to TRBJ1-3, with D uncertain. The CDR3 is 12 amino acids. The ends were cut back, 7 bases at V and 1 base at J, with 5 bases in the middle. The CDR3 region is CASKLSGNTIYL. DNA for the CDR3: TGTGCCAGCAAACTATCTGGAAACACCATATATCTT.

This clonotype has a handful of counts. J is TRBJ1-4 and V is TRBV29-1; D is uncertain. The V end was cut by 4 bases, the J end by 4 bases, with 10 bases between. CDR1 is SQVTM and CDR2 is ANQGSEA in the germline V gene. CDR3 length: 13 amino acids. The CDR3 DNA reads TGCAGCGTTGCGGTCAGCGTTAATGAAAAACTGTTTTTT. Its protein is CSVAVSVNEKLFF.

There are many counts of this clonotype. V gene TRBV3-1 combines with J gene TRBJ2-5, with 8 positions matching TRBD2. Germline CDR1 reads LGHDT; CDR2 reads YNNKEL (reference sequence). This CDR3 region has 15 residues. V was pared by 8 bases and J by 5 bases, with 13 bases of the junction left unmatched. Written as DNA, the CDR3 is TGTGCCAGCCTCGCACTAGCGGAGGGAAGTGAGACCCAGTACTTC. Translating gives CASLALAEGSETQYF.

This clonotype showed up many times. This sequence joins TRBV27 and TRBJ1-1; D possibly corresponds to TRBD1 (5 bases). The CDR3 covers 14 residues. The ends were cut back, 8 bases at V and 4 bases at J, with 17 bases in the middle. Germline V lookup: CDR1 MNHEY, CDR2 SMNVEV (reference sequence). The CDR3 DNA reads as TGTGCCAGCTTACGAACAGGTAGAGTCACTGAAGCTTTCTTT. Its translation is CASLRTGRVTEAFF.

This chain joins TRBV5-5 and TRBJ2-4; TRBD2 matches at 9 bases. Germline CDR1 is SGHKS and CDR2 is YYEKEE (reference sequence). V was clipped by 0 bases and J by 8 bases; unmatched bases: 3. This CDR3 spans 14 amino acids. CDR3 nucleotides: TGTGCCAGCAGCTTGGGCGGGGGGGTTGACATTCAGTACTTC. The encoded protein is CASSLGGGVDIQYF.

This chain connects TRBV6-1 to TRBJ1-5, with TRBD1 identical over 7 bases. This CDR3 region has 14 residues. The ends lost 10 bases at V and 6 bases at J; junction bases unmatched: 12. Germline V gene sequence: CDR1 MNHNS, CDR2 SASEGT. DNA of the CDR3: TGTGCCACCGTTCGGACAGGATTGACTCAGCCCCAGCATTTT. Amino acids: CATVRTGLTQPQHF.

This clonotype has at least ten counts. V and J are TRBV11-1 and TRBJ2-7, with D perhaps matching TRBD1 or TRBD2 (5 bases each). The V and J ends lost 5 bases and 4 bases respectively, with 15 bases between them. CDR1 is SGHAT and CDR2 is FQDESV in the germline V gene (reference sequence). The CDR3 covers 14 residues. The CDR3 loop is CASSPRDGRYEQYF. CDR3 nucleotide sequence: TGTGCCAGCAGCCCTCGGGACGGAAGGTACGAGCAGTACTTC.

The V gene is TRBV10-1, the J gene TRBJ2-1; 9 positions agree with TRBD2. V shed 1 base and J 3 bases; nucleotides not matched to a gene: 4. CDR3 length equals 16 residues. Germline V lookup: CDR1 WNHNN, CDR2 SYGVQD (reference sequence). The CDR3 reads CASSEFRTSDYNEQFF. The CDR3 DNA reads TGCGCCAGCAGTGAGTTCCGGACTAGCGACTACAATGAGCAGTTCTTC.

This clonotype was observed at least ten times. The chain recombines TRBV27 with TRBJ2-3; D may be TRBD2 (6 bases). Germline V lookup: CDR1 MNHEY, CDR2 SMNVEV (reference sequence). Trimming cost V 4 bases and J 2 bases, with 13 bases left between them. The CDR3 spans 15 residues. The CDR3 nucleotides are TGTGCCAGCAGTTCACGACTAGAAGCCACAGATACGCAGTATTTT. Residues: CASSSRLEATDTQYF.

This clonotype was recorded a few times. The chain joins TRBV7-8 to TRBJ1-4, with 7 bases fitting TRBD1. Germline trimming cut 3 bases from V and 8 bases from J; bases unmatched to any gene: 15. The length of the CDR3 is 17 residues. The V gene's germline CDR1 is SGHVS and CDR2 FQNEAQ. CDR3 protein: CASSLTGFLRPGEKLFF. The CDR3 coding sequence is TGTGCCAGCAGCTTGACAGGGTTCCTACGCCCTGGGGAAAAACTGTTTTTT.

This clonotype appeared many times. The chain combines TRBV7-3 with TRBJ2-3; 13 bases agree with TRBD2. Germline V gene lookup returns CDR1 SGHTA and CDR2 FQGTGA. With V trimmed by 4 bases and J by 1 base, 5 bases remained unmatched. This CDR3 comprises 17 residues. Here the CDR3 reads CASSSRGLAGGTDTQYF. CDR3 nucleotides: TGTGCCAGCAGCTCGCGAGGACTAGCGGGGGGCACAGATACGCAGTATTTT.

This clonotype was counted at least ten times. J is TRBJ2-1 and V is TRBV5-5, with D maybe TRBD2 (7 bases). Trimming removed 4 bases from V and 0 bases from J, with 14 bases in between. This CDR3 region has 16 residues. Germline-derived CDR1 and CDR2 are SGHKS and YYEKEE (reference sequence). CDR3 residues: CASSNLGGPSYNEQFF. The DNA for the CDR3 is TGTGCCAGCAGCAACTTGGGGGGGCCCTCCTACAATGAGCAGTTCTTC.

The table lists this clonotype with a few counts. The chain is built from TRBV5-6 and TRBJ2-5; perhaps TRBD1 as D (6 bases). Germline CDR1 is SGHDT and CDR2 is YYEEEE. With 4 bases removed from V and 4 bases from J, the gap between germline ends came to 11 bases. The CDR3 runs to 13 residues. The CDR3 here is CASSQGLGETQYF. CDR3 in DNA: TGTGCCAGCAGCCAGGGGTTGGGAGAGACCCAGTACTTC.